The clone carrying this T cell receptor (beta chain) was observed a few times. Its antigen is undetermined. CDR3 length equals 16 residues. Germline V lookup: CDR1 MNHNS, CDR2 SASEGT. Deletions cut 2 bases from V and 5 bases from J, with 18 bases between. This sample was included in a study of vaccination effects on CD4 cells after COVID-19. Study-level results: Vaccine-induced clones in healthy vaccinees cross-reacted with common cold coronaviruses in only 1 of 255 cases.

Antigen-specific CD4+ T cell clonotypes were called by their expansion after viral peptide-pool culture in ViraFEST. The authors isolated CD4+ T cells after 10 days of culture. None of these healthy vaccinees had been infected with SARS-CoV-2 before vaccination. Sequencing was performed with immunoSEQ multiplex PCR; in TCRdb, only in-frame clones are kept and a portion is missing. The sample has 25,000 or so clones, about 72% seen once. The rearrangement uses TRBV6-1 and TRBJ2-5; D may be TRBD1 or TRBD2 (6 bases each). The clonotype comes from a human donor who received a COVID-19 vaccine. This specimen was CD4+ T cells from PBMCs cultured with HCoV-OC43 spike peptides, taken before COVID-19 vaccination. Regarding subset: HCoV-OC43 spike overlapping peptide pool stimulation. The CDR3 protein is CASSELTGTLRETQYF. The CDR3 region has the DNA TGTGCCAGCAGTGAACTCACAGGGACTTTGCGGGAGACCCAGTACTTC.